This TCR beta chain originates from a study of blood T cell repertoires in COVID-19. V was clipped by 3 bases and J by 7 bases, with 16 bases between them. Per the germline V gene, CDR1 is SEHNR and CDR2 is FQNEAQ (reference sequence). The CDR3 length is 15 residues. This table comes from immunoSEQ multiplex PCR, and its TCRdb copy is limited to in-frame clones, with some not included. The sample holds around 380,000 clones, around 87% seen once. The sequenced sample consisted of PBMCs or T cells enriched from blood (not recorded which). The receptor's source is a man aged 30-40 years who had recovered from COVID-19. The chain has TRBV7-9 and TRBJ2-1; D perhaps matches TRBD2 (5 bases). The CDR3 DNA reads TGTGCCAGCAGCTTGGATACTAGGCCGGGGAATGAGCAGTTCTTC. Its protein product is CASSLDTRPGNEQFF.